This section outlines one T cell receptor beta chain sequence together with its context. The record originates from a study of blood T cell repertoires in COVID-19. The protocol was immunoSEQ multiplex PCR, while the TCRdb copy is restricted to in-frame clones and leaves out a portion. The sample lists hundreds of thousands of clones; about nine tenths were seen once. CDR3 size: 16 residues. The source material was peripheral blood. This chain links TRBV21-1 with TRBJ2-7; the table's D gene call, TRBD1, was not cross checked with the DNA. TRBV21-1 represents a pseudogene. The TCR originated in a man aged 35 to 55 with acute or convalescent COVID-19. As DNA, the CDR3 is TGTGCCAGCAGCAAAGCGCAGGCAGGGGGCGCGCCGACGAAGTACTTC. This encodes CASSKAQAGGAPTKYF.